This T cell receptor beta chain was recorded in a study of OX40 agonist ivuxolimab in advanced cancers. Generated by immunoSEQ multiplex PCR, the TCRdb table keeps only in-frame clones and is missing some. The sample has more than 70,000 clones, 92% seen once. CDR1 MNHNS and CDR2 SASEGT come from the germline V gene. Trimming cost V 0 bases and J 4 bases, with 15 bases left between them. This CDR3 comprises 16 residues. The sequence came from an adult with an advanced solid tumor such as melanoma, head and neck, liver or kidney cancer. The source material was CD4+ or CD8+ T cells sorted from blood, sampled in a trial of the OX40 agonist ivuxolimab. J is TRBJ1-1 and V is TRBV6-1, with D possibly matching TRBD1 (5 bases). CDR3 amino acids: CASSEAGQTLGTEAFF. The CDR3 DNA sequence: TGTGCCAGCAGTGAAGCGGGGCAGACTTTGGGCACTGAAGCTTTCTTT.